A single T cell receptor beta chain is shown here with its context. Its cognate antigen is unknown. In TCRdb, the 5' RACE reads were re-called with MiXCR into one record per CDR3 protein. The data show more than 300,000 distinct CDR3 sequences, roughly 7% seen once. This sample stems from a study of T cells after yellow fever vaccination. Regarding the study as a whole: A minor fraction of clonotypes spanned both CD4 and CD8 compartments.

The clonotype originates from a man aged 18 to 29 who received the YFV17D yellow fever vaccine. Sequencing was performed on PBMCs, taken more than 40 days after the first yellow fever vaccination.

CDR3 DNA sequence: TGTGCCAGCAGTGGACTCGGGACAGGGGTCTACGAGCAGTACTTC. Residues: CASSGLGTGVYEQYF. The rearrangement joins TRBV12-3 or TRBV12-4 to TRBJ2-7, with 10 nucleotides matching TRBD1. This CDR3 comprises 15 residues. V gave up 5 bases and J gave up 3 bases; unmatched junction bases: 7.